Presented here are 30 T cell receptor beta chains from one specimen sequenced in a study of blood T cell repertoires in COVID-19. Profiled with immunoSEQ multiplex PCR; TCRdb holds only in-frame clones, not every one. The profile covers roughly 200,000 clones, with more than 75% appearing a single time and roughly 7.2% taken by the ten largest. Material for sequencing was PBMCs or T cells enriched from blood (not recorded which). The receptors stem from a man under 40 in a cohort exposed to, infected with or recovered from COVID-19 (not recorded which).

The chain has TRBV18 and TRBJ1-1; D may be TRBD1 (5 bases). The germline gives CDR1 KGHSH, CDR2 LQKENI. Trimming left V 2 bases short and J 11 bases short, with 15 bases between. The CDR3 sequence is 13 residues long. CDR3 coding DNA: TGTGCCAGCTCACCAGGGGAGGGGACGAAGGCTTTCTTT. This sequence encodes CASSPGEGTKAFF.

The rearrangement joins TRBV28 to TRBJ2-5; D possibly corresponds to TRBD1 (6 bases). The germline V gene encodes CDR1 MDHEN and CDR2 SYDVKM. V was cut by 5 bases and J by 5 bases, with 15 bases left in between. This CDR3 region has 14 residues. The CDR3 nucleotides read TGTGCCAGCAGTCCTACAGGGTTTTCCGAGACCCAGTACTTC. Its protein is CASSPTGFSETQYF.

V and J are TRBV19 and TRBJ2-1, with D tentatively TRBD1 (8 bases). The CDR3 totals 15 residues. Between the trimmed V and J ends, which lost 3 bases and 7 bases, there was a span of 16 bases. Germline CDR1 reads LNHDA; CDR2 reads SQIVND (reference sequence). The CDR3 loop reads CASSMRTGRGNEQFF. DNA for the CDR3: TGTGCCAGTAGTATGAGGACAGGGAGGGGTAATGAGCAGTTCTTC. Combining the CDR3 with reference TRBV19 and TRBJ2-1 gives the whole variable domain DGGITQSPKYLFRKEGQNVTLSCEQNLNHDAMYWYRQDPGQGLRLIYYSQIVNDFQKGDIAEGYSVSREKKESFPLTVTSAQKNPTAFYLCASSMRTGRGNEQFFGPGTRLTVL.

This chain links TRBV7-3 with TRBJ2-3; 11 bases are shared with TRBD2. CDR1 SGHTA and CDR2 FQGTGA come from the germline V gene. The V segment lost 2 bases and the J segment 3 bases; nucleotides outside the gene matches: 7. The CDR3 is made up of 17 amino acids. CDR3 bases: TGTGCCAGCAGCTTATACGGTAGCGGGAGGGCTACAGATACGCAGTATTTT. Amino acids: CASSLYGSGRATDTQYF.

V usage is TRBV19 and J usage is TRBJ2-3, with 8 bases that match TRBD2. Trimming took 2 bases from V and 1 from J; bases not matched to a gene: 8. The CDR3 loop spans 17 amino acids. Germline lookup yields CDR1 LNHDA and CDR2 SQIVND (reference sequence). The CDR3 region is CASSILGLDLGTDTQYF. The CDR3 nucleotides are TGTGCCAGTAGTATACTGGGACTAGACTTAGGCACAGATACGCAGTATTTT.

This chain uses TRBV2 with TRBJ2-5; perhaps TRBD1 as D (7 bases). Trimming stripped 6 bases from V and 3 bases from J, with 17 bases between. This CDR3 is 15 amino acids long. Germline V gives CDR1 SNHLY, CDR2 FYNNEI. The CDR3 loop is CASSAGQRIEETQYF. CDR3 nucleotides: TGTGCCAGCAGCGCGGGACAGAGAATCGAAGAGACCCAGTACTTC.

The chain employs TRBV29-1 and TRBJ1-2, with D perhaps matching TRBD1 (5 bases). Trimming left V 3 bases short and J 8 bases short, with 16 bases between. Germline CDR1 reads SQVTM; CDR2 reads ANQGSEA. CDR3 length equals 13 residues. CDR3 sequence: CSVEMTVQLGYTF. In nucleotides, the CDR3 is TGCAGCGTTGAGATGACAGTACAGTTAGGCTACACCTTC.

The chain recombines TRBV9 with TRBJ2-3, with 12 positions matching TRBD2. Germline V CDR1 and CDR2: SGDLS, YYNGEE. The CDR3 spans 16 residues. Unmatched junction bases numbered 5, after V lost 4 bases and J lost 2 bases. CDR3 protein: CASSQRTSGITDTQYF. The CDR3 DNA sequence: TGTGCCAGCAGCCAACGGACTAGCGGGATCACAGATACGCAGTATTTT. Supplemented by reference TRBV9 and TRBJ2-3, the full variable domain reads DSGVTQTPKHLITATGQRVTLRCSPRSGDLSVYWYQQSLDQGLQFLIQYYNGEERAKGNILERFSAQQFPDLHSELNLSSLELGDSALYFCASSQRTSGITDTQYFGPGTRLTVL.

The gene calls are TRBV7-9 and TRBJ2-1; 12 bases agree with TRBD2. CDR3 length equals 19 residues. Germline V gene lookup returns CDR1 SEHNR and CDR2 FQNEAQ (reference sequence). J was trimmed by 1 base and V by 5 bases; bases with no gene match: 12. The DNA of the CDR3 is TGTGCCAGCAGCGATCCCGGGACTAGCGGGTCAAGGTCCTACAATGAGCAGTTCTTC. Residues: CASSDPGTSGSRSYNEQFF.

The CDR3 is CASSPTRDFTANTEAFF. CDR3 DNA: TGTGCCAGCTCACCAACAAGGGACTTCACAGCGAACACTGAAGCTTTCTTT. This chain joins TRBV18 and TRBJ1-1; TRBD1 might be the D (5 bases). V was shortened by 2 bases and J by 1 base, with 17 bases between the two germline ends. This CDR3 region has 17 residues. CDR1 and CDR2 (germline): KGHSH, LQKENI.

The rearrangement uses TRBV5-1 and TRBJ1-5; D is uncertain. Germline CDR1 is SGHRS and CDR2 is YFSETQ. There are 13 residues in the CDR3. With 3 bases removed from V and 3 bases from J, the gap between germline ends came to 7 bases. This CDR3 reads CASSSGYNQPQHF. The CDR3 DNA reads as TGCGCCAGCAGCTCAGGATACAATCAGCCCCAGCATTTT.

The CDR3 sequence is CASLPDSNYGYTF. The CDR3 DNA follows: TGTGCCAGCCTCCCGGACAGCAACTATGGCTACACCTTC. The rearrangement links TRBV19 to TRBJ1-2, with D possibly being TRBD1 (6 bases). The CDR3 totals 13 residues. Per the germline V gene, CDR1 is LNHDA and CDR2 is SQIVND (reference sequence). The V end lost 9 bases, the J end lost 2 bases, and 13 bases lay between the germline ends.

The chain links TRBV19 to TRBJ1-3; tentative D call: TRBD1 (6 bases). The V and J ends lost 6 bases and 8 bases respectively, with 14 bases between them. This CDR3 has 13 amino acids. Germline assignment: CDR1 LNHDA and CDR2 SQIVND (reference sequence). The chain's CDR3 is CASRRQDWDTIYF. CDR3 in DNA: TGTGCCAGTAGGAGACAGGACTGGGACACCATATATTTT.

V is TRBV28 and J is TRBJ2-1, with 10 nucleotides matching TRBD2. The CDR3 loop spans 16 amino acids. The junction had 11 bases not matched to a gene; V was cut back by 5 bases and J by 7 bases. CDR1 and CDR2 (germline): MDHEN, SYDVKM. Here the CDR3 reads CASSPPAPAGGNEQFF. CDR3 sequence (DNA): TGTGCCAGCAGTCCCCCAGCACCAGCGGGAGGGAATGAGCAGTTCTTC.

In DNA form, the CDR3 reads TGCAGCGTTGGGCCAAGACAGGGGAATACCCATGGCTACACCTTC. As protein: CSVGPRQGNTHGYTF. The rearrangement links TRBV29-1 to TRBJ1-2, with 8 bases lining up with TRBD1. The V gene's germline CDR1 is SQVTM and CDR2 ANQGSEA. With 4 bases clipped from V and 6 bases from J, the junction kept 13 bases outside the gene matches. The CDR3 extends over 15 amino acids.

The CDR3 region is CASSPTGGAGNTIYF. In nucleotides, the CDR3 is TGCGCCAGCAGCCCGACAGGGGGCGCCGGAAACACCATATATTTT. The chain recombines TRBV5-1 with TRBJ1-3; the match to TRBD1 covers 10 bases. This CDR3 region has 15 residues. V shed 4 bases, J shed 4 bases, and the junction held 5 bases outside the gene matches. Germline assignment: CDR1 SGHRS and CDR2 YFSETQ.

V is TRBV18 and J is TRBJ1-4; TRBD1 matches 7 bases. The CDR3 sequence is 16 residues long. Germline loops: CDR1 KGHSH, CDR2 LQKENI. V shed 1 base and J 3 bases; nucleotides not matched to a gene: 5. In DNA, the CDR3 is TGTGCCAGCTCACCACAGGGGGCGTCCGCTAATGAAAAACTGTTTTTT. As protein: CASSPQGASANEKLFF.

The chain has TRBV25-1 and TRBJ1-3; TRBD1 is a possible D gene (5 bases). The CDR3 has 13 residues. Germline V lookup: CDR1 MGHDK, CDR2 SYGVNS. The ends were cut back, 5 bases at V and 2 bases at J, with 7 bases in the middle. The CDR3 loop is CASSRGPGNTIYF. The CDR3 DNA reads as TGTGCCAGCAGTAGGGGTCCTGGAAACACCATATATTTT.

The CDR3 coding sequence is TGTGCCAGCAGTTTCGGGACAGGGGCTCAGCCCCAGCATTTT. Amino acids: CASSFGTGAQPQHF. The chain is built from TRBV27 and TRBJ1-5; 10 positions match TRBD1. Trimming at V came to 3 bases and at J to 6 bases, leaving 2 bases not matched to a gene. Germline assignment: CDR1 MNHEY and CDR2 SMNVEV (reference sequence). The CDR3 loop spans 14 amino acids.

This clone was seen a single time. V gene TRBV7-9 combines with J gene TRBJ2-3, with D unclear. CDR1 is SEHNR, CDR2 FQNEAQ, per germline (reference sequence). The V and J ends lost 5 bases and 4 bases respectively, with 10 bases between them. The CDR3 is 13 residues long. The CDR3 sequence: CASSRLWPDTQYF. CDR3 bases: TGTGCCAGCAGCCGTTTATGGCCAGATACGCAGTATTTT. The full variable domain, its missing parts supplied by reference TRBV7-9 and TRBJ2-3, is DTGVSQNPRHKITKRGQNVTFRCDPISEHNRLYWYRQTLGQGPEFLTYFQNEAQLEKSRLLSDRFSAERPKGSFSTLEIQRTEQGDSAMYLCASSRLWPDTQYFGPGTRLTVL.

This clone was counted a few times. The V gene is TRBV18, the J gene TRBJ1-2; unclear D gene. The CDR3 has 14 amino acids. Germline V gene sequence: CDR1 KGHSH, CDR2 LQKENI. With 3 bases removed from V and 2 bases from J, the gap between germline ends came to 10 bases. The CDR3 loop reads CASSPSIENYGYTF. The CDR3 DNA reads as TGTGCCAGCTCACCCTCGATAGAAAACTATGGCTACACCTTC.

The chain uses TRBV19 and TRBJ1-2; 9 nucleotides line up with TRBD1. Germline values: CDR1 LNHDA, CDR2 SQIVND (reference sequence). V lost 9 bases to trimming and J lost 5 bases; unmatched junction nucleotides: 25. This CDR3 has 19 amino acids. This chain's CDR3 is CASLPSGVTGGSSGYGYTF. The CDR3 DNA follows: TGTGCCAGCTTACCCTCTGGAGTCACAGGGGGCTCCTCTGGGTATGGCTACACCTTC. Supplemented by reference TRBV19 and TRBJ1-2, the full variable domain reads DGGITQSPKYLFRKEGQNVTLSCEQNLNHDAMYWYRQDPGQGLRLIYYSQIVNDFQKGDIAEGYSVSREKKESFPLTVTSAQKNPTAFYLCASLPSGVTGGSSGYGYTFGSGTRLTVV.

The chain recombines TRBV2 with TRBJ2-7; 10 nucleotides agree with TRBD2. CDR3 length: 15 residues. V lost 3 bases, J lost 4 bases, and 6 bases stayed unmatched. CDR1 and CDR2 from the germline V gene are SNHLY and FYNNEI. The CDR3 DNA is TGTGCCAGCAGTGACCGGCTAGCGGGAGTTTACGAGCAGTACTTC. Protein: CASSDRLAGVYEQYF.

The V call is TRBV6-1, the J call TRBJ2-7, with 8 positions matching TRBD2. CDR3 length equals 12 residues. Germline lookup yields CDR1 MNHNS and CDR2 SASEGT. The V and J ends lost 3 bases and 12 bases, in that order; junction bases with no gene match: 7. The DNA for the CDR3 is TGTGCCAGCAGTGAGCTAGCGGGTTTTGGGTACTTC. Translated, it gives CASSELAGFGYF.

This chain uses TRBV14 with TRBJ1-1; no clear D. Trimming left V 2 bases short and J 1 base short, with 8 bases between. CDR1 and CDR2 from the germline V gene are SGHDN and FVKESK. This CDR3 contains 14 residues. CDR3 sequence (DNA): TGTGCCAGCAGCCAAAGTTTAGAGAACACTGAAGCTTTCTTT. Translation: CASSQSLENTEAFF. The entire variable domain, with the rest obtained from reference TRBV14 and TRBJ1-1, is as follows: EAGVTQFPSHSVIEKGQTVTLRCDPISGHDNLYWYRRVMGKEIKFLLHFVKESKQDESGMPNNRFLAERTGGTYSTLKVQPAELEDSGVYFCASSQSLENTEAFFGQGTRLTVV.

The gene calls are TRBV25-1 and TRBJ2-5, with 7 bases aligning to TRBD2. The germline V gene encodes CDR1 MGHDK and CDR2 SYGVNS. This CDR3 comprises 13 residues. V shed 3 bases and J 11 bases; nucleotides not matched to a gene: 9. CDR3 sequence reads: CASSEAPTSVQYF. In DNA form, the CDR3 reads TGTGCCAGCAGTGAGGCCCCCACTAGCGTTCAGTACTTC.

This clone was found once. CDR3 DNA sequence: TGTGCCAGTGTTAGCAACAATGAGCAGTTCTTC. Its protein is CASVSNNEQFF. The V and J genes are TRBV19 and TRBJ2-1; D gene unclear. The CDR3 loop spans 11 amino acids. From germline, CDR1 is LNHDA and CDR2 SQIVND (reference sequence). Trimming took 8 bases from V and 5 from J, leaving 7 bases between them. The whole variable domain, filled in from reference TRBV19 and TRBJ2-1, reads DGGITQSPKYLFRKEGQNVTLSCEQNLNHDAMYWYRQDPGQGLRLIYYSQIVNDFQKGDIAEGYSVSREKKESFPLTVTSAQKNPTAFYLCASVSNNEQFFGPGTRLTVL.

V gene TRBV6-5 combines with J gene TRBJ1-1; perhaps TRBD1 as D (5 bases). Germline values: CDR1 MNHEY, CDR2 SVGAGI. The V end lost 0 bases, the J end lost 0 bases, and 8 bases lay between the germline ends. There are 15 residues in the CDR3. CDR3 sequence (DNA): TGTGCCAGCAGTTACTCACAGGAAATGAACACTGAAGCTTTCTTT. Its protein product is CASSYSQEMNTEAFF.

J is TRBJ2-1 and V is TRBV28; perhaps TRBD1 as D (6 bases). The CDR3 consists of 13 residues. The germline V and J ends were trimmed by 8 bases and 4 bases, with 12 bases remaining between them. The V gene's germline CDR1 is MDHEN and CDR2 SYDVKM. The CDR3 nucleotides read TGTGCCAGCGGGACAACACGATACAATGAGCAGTTCTTC. As protein: CASGTTRYNEQFF.

J is TRBJ2-4 and V is TRBV30; 8 bases line up with TRBD2. This CDR3 has 15 residues. In germline, CDR1 is GTSNPN, CDR2 SVGIG (reference sequence). The J segment lost 0 bases and the V segment lost 3 bases, leaving 4 bases of the junction unmatched. In DNA form, the CDR3 reads TGTGCCTGGAGGGCGGGAGGCCTAGCCAAAAACATTCAGTACTTC. This codes for CAWRAGGLAKNIQYF. Full variable domain (outside the CDR3, taken from reference TRBV30 and TRBJ2-4): SQTIHQWPATLVQPVGSPLSLECTVEGTSNPNLYWYRQAAGRGLQLLFYSVGIGQISSEVPQNLSASRPQDRQFILSSKKLLLSDSGFYLCAWRAGGLAKNIQYFGAGTRLSVL.